This T cell receptor beta chain was captured by sequencing in a study of cytomegalovirus exposure and HLA in healthy donors. In the PCR, 60 Vbeta and 13 Jbeta primers were used. Sequencing used immunoSEQ multiplex PCR; TCRdb keeps in-frame clones, though not all of them. The table has roughly 160,000 clones, around 90% seen once; the top ten hold over 0.8%. This clone appeared once. The CDR3 covers 14 residues. CDR1 MNHNS and CDR2 SASEGT come from the germline V gene. V gave up 7 bases and J gave up 7 bases, with 19 bases separating them. The chain is built from TRBV6-1 and TRBJ1-2, with a weak D call TRBD1 (6 bases). This clonotype was sampled from a woman in her 30s in good health and CMV-seronegative. The sequencing input was PBMCs. CDR3 loop: CASNPQGPAGGYTF. Here the CDR3 DNA reads TGTGCCAGCAACCCCCAGGGGCCCGCGGGTGGCTACACCTTC.